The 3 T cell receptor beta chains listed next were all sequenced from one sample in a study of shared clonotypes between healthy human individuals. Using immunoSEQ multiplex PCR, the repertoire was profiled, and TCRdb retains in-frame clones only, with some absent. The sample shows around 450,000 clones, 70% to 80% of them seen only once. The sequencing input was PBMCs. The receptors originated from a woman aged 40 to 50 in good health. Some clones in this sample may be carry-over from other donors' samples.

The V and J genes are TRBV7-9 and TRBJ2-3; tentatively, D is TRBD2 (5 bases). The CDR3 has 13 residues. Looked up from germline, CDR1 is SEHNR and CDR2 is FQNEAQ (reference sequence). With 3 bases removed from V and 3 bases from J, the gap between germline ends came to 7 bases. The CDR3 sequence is CASSFPGTDTQYF. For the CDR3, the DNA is TGTGCCAGCAGCTTCCCGGGAACAGATACGCAGTATTTT.

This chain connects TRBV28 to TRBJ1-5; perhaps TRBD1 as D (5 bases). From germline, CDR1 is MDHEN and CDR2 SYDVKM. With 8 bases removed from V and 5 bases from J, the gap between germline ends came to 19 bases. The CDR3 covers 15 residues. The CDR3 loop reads CASGGGVGGDQPQHF. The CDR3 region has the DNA TGTGCCAGCGGGGGTGGGGTGGGCGGCGATCAGCCCCAGCATTTT.

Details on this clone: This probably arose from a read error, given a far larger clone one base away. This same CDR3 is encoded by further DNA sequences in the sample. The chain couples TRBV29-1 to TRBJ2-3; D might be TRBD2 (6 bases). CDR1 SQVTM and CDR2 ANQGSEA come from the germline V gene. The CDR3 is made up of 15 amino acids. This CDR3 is CSVVLPVTSTDTQYF. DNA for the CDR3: TGCAGCGTTGTCTTGCCGGTAACTAGCACGGATACGCAGTATTTT.